A selection of T cell receptor beta chains follows, all from one sample in a study of blood T cells in healthy people across ages. One entry per CDR3 protein, called by TCRdb with MiXCR from the 5' RACE reads. This sample has over 500,000 distinct CDR3 sequences, with roughly half found just once. Sequencing was done on a sample of blood. These receptors were obtained from a woman of 80 years or more in good health. Both conserved end residues are part of each CDR3. D genes are given only for firm matches. Size values are once, few and many counts, or a class for expanded clones, and some rows have none.

length	size	V	D	J	CDR3	DNA
13	NA	TRBV6-6	NA	TRBJ2-3	CASSYGLGDTQYF	TGTGCCAGCAGTTACGGTCTCGGAGATACGCAGTATTTT
14	NA	TRBV29-1	NA	TRBJ2-7	CSVEQEGPSGEQYF	TGCAGCGTTGAACAGGAGGGGCCTAGTGGCGAGCAGTACTTC
19	NA	TRBV9	NA	TRBJ2-7	CASSVGEGVGPGAAGEQYF	TGTGCCAGCAGCGTAGGAGAAGGGGTAGGCCCAGGAGCAGCGGGTGAGCAGTACTTC
15	NA	TRBV5-1	NA	TRBJ1-3	CASSLDPGAGNTIYF	TGCGCCAGCAGCTTGGACCCCGGGGCTGGAAACACCATATATTTT
17	NA	TRBV6-1	TRBD1	TRBJ2-6	CASSRDRMVSGANVLTF	TGTGCCAGCAGTAGGGACAGGATGGTCTCTGGGGCCAACGTCCTGACTTTC
14	NA	TRBV29-1	TRBD1	TRBJ1-2	CSGRTGRGDYGYTF	TGCAGCGGTAGGACAGGTCGGGGGGACTATGGCTACACCTTC
12	many	TRBV7-2	NA	TRBJ2-3	CASSLASDTQYF	TGTGCCAGCAGCTTAGCATCAGATACGCAGTATTTT
16	NA	TRBV6-5	TRBD1	TRBJ1-4	CASSYRTTGVGEKLFF	TGCGCCAGCAGTTACCGTACGACAGGGGTCGGAGAAAAACTGTTTTTT
12	NA	TRBV7-6	NA	TRBJ2-2	CASTWGTGELFF	TGTGCCAGCACCTGGGGGACCGGGGAGCTGTTTTTT
13	few	TRBV6-5	NA	TRBJ1-1	CASSYSRITEAFF	TGTGCCAGCAGTTACTCGAGAATCACTGAAGCTTTCTTT
15	NA	TRBV2	NA	TRBJ1-3	CASTSWWGVGNTIYF	TGTGCCAGCACCTCTTGGTGGGGGGTTGGAAACACCATATATTTT
11	many	TRBV20-1	TRBD1	TRBJ2-4	CRQGAGNIQYF	TGCAGACAGGGGGCAGGAAACATTCAGTACTTC
15	many	TRBV24-1	TRBD2	TRBJ2-7	CATSDPTSGRYEQYF	TGTGCCACCAGTGACCCGACTAGCGGGAGGTACGAGCAGTACTTC
16	NA	TRBV10-3	NA	TRBJ2-7	CAISERGQRSSYEQYF	TGTGCCATCAGTGAGCGAGGGCAGCGGAGCTCCTACGAGCAGTACTTC
12	NA	TRBV5-1	NA	TRBJ2-1	CASSLEGIEQFF	TGCGCCAGCAGCTTGGAAGGAATTGAGCAGTTCTTC
14	few	TRBV6-5	NA	TRBJ1-4	CASSPTSTNEKLFF	TGTGCCAGCAGCCCCACTTCAACTAATGAAAAACTGTTTTTT
12	NA	TRBV20-1	NA	TRBJ2-3	CAARMRADTQYF	TGCGCCGCCCGTATGAGGGCAGATACGCAGTATTTT
13	few	TRBV7-9	TRBD1	TRBJ1-2	CASSPTGASGYTF	TGTGCCAGCAGCCCTACAGGGGCGAGCGGCTACACCTTC
17	NA	TRBV29-1	NA	TRBJ2-7	CSARNEGNRDWGNEQYF	TGCAGCGCCCGAAACGAGGGGAACAGGGACTGGGGGAATGAGCAGTACTTC
15	NA	TRBV5-1	NA	TRBJ2-3	CASSPRDTRTDTQYF	TGCGCCAGCAGCCCGAGGGACACCAGGACAGATACGCAGTATTTT
12	many	TRBV29-1	NA	TRBJ2-4	CSCGEAKNIQYF	TGCAGCTGTGGGGAAGCCAAAAACATTCAGTACTTC
12	many	TRBV5-1	NA	TRBJ2-3	CASRRDSDTQYF	TGCGCCAGCAGAAGAGACTCAGATACGCAGTATTTT
16	many	TRBV27	TRBD2	TRBJ2-3	CASSSLWTSEWDTQYF	TGTGCCAGCAGTTCTTTATGGACTAGCGAATGGGATACGCAGTATTTT
12	once	TRBV25-1	NA	TRBJ2-4	CASSEPGQEQYF	TGTGCCAGCAGTGAACCAGGACAAGAGCAGTACTTC
16	NA	TRBV4-1	TRBD2	TRBJ2-7	CASSQDPAGVSYEQYF	TGCGCCAGCAGCCAAGATCCTGCGGGGGTGTCCTACGAGCAGTACTTC
17	NA	TRBV11-2	NA	TRBJ2-5	CASSLARGAKKVETQYF	TGTGCCAGCAGCTTAGCCAGGGGCGCAAAGAAGGTGGAGACCCAGTACTTC
15	once	TRBV29-1	NA	TRBJ2-5	CSVHGGASLGETQYF	TGCAGCGTTCATGGGGGGGCTTCTTTAGGAGAGACCCAGTACTTC
15	NA	TRBV24-1	NA	TRBJ2-3	CATSDSAQGGRYAYF	TGTGCCACCAGTGATTCGGCCCAGGGTGGAAGATACGCGTATTTT
13	many	TRBV29-1	NA	TRBJ2-3	CSAPGEGTDTQYF	TGCAGCGCGCCAGGGGAGGGCACAGATACGCAGTATTTT
14	NA	TRBV10-2	TRBD2	TRBJ2-5	CARDPGLETETQYF	TGCGCCAGGGATCCGGGACTAGAGACCGAGACCCAGTACTTC
12	once	TRBV7-3	NA	TRBJ1-1	CASSSLTGEAFF	TGTGCCAGCAGCTCCCTGACAGGAGAAGCTTTCTTT
15	many	TRBV5-1	NA	TRBJ1-1	CASSLAEGRNTEAFF	TGCGCCAGCAGCTTGGCGGAGGGACGAAACACTGAAGCTTTCTTT
14	NA	TRBV4-2	NA	TRBJ1-1	CASSQDSGGTEAFF	TGTGCCAGCAGCCAAGACTCGGGGGGCACTGAAGCTTTCTTT
15	NA	TRBV29-1	TRBD1	TRBJ2-5	CSVGRGQGNQETQYF	TGCAGCGTTGGTAGAGGACAGGGGAACCAAGAGACCCAGTACTTC
14	NA	TRBV20-1	NA	TRBJ1-1	CSARGGAGYTEAFF	TGCAGTGCTAGAGGAGGGGCAGGGTACACTGAAGCTTTCTTT
13	many	TRBV12-3/TRBV12-4	TRBD2	TRBJ2-1	CASGSGDYNEQFF	TGTGCCAGCGGGAGCGGGGACTACAATGAGCAGTTCTTC
16	NA	TRBV29-1	NA	TRBJ1-2	CSVEFHPYSGDYGYTF	TGCAGCGTTGAATTTCATCCCTACTCCGGCGACTATGGCTACACCTTC
16	many	TRBV10-3	NA	TRBJ1-4	CAISESGGRANEKLFF	TGTGCCATCAGTGAGTCGGGGGGTAGAGCTAATGAAAAACTGTTTTTT
15	NA	TRBV6-5	NA	TRBJ1-5	CAGSYSKRSNQPQHF	TGTGCCGGCAGTTACTCGAAGCGGTCCAATCAGCCCCAGCATTTT